This T cell receptor beta chain was captured by sequencing in a study of shared clonotypes between healthy human individuals (dated by TCRdb to about 2020). Notes on the research overall: A few men and two women, aged 18 to 49 years, made up the cohort. Per donor, three plates each were used for CD4 naive and CD4 memory, two for CD8 naive, and one for CD8 memory. The study deeply sequenced blood TCR repertoires of five healthy adults to estimate repertoire size and the extent of clonotype sharing between individuals. Different laboratories and diverse techniques were used to prepare libraries and sequence TCR repertoires, to increase sequencing depth and limit assay-specific biases. Between about 0.94 and 10 billion PBMCs per donor were obtained by leukapheresis. The paper as a whole reports these results and caveats: Sampling was limited to blood, and TCR repertoires in tissue likely differ from TCR repertoires in blood. Compared with non-shared clonotypes, the clonotypes found in all four sorted-subset donors had higher generation probabilities. Naive subsets generally had larger estimated clonotype richness than memory subsets did. Incomplete sequencing was indicated by rarefaction of sorted-subset datasets, despite the large sequencing depth. Pairwise subsampling indicated that sequencing depth was expected to affect the degree of clonotype sharing among donors. The small number of donors limited the genetic and exposure-history diversity represented. Across four donors, around 5% of naive CD4, 3.5% of naive CD8, approximately 2.5% of memory CD4, and roughly 0.4% of memory CD8 clonotypes were shared.

For the CD8 naive samples, CD45RO-negative cells were positively selected for CCR7, yielding a CD45RA+CCR7+ population from which TemRA cells were excluded. The donors were healthy, HIV-negative adults with no recently reported acute infections or vaccinations. Every donor was a Caucasian adult residing in Nashville, Tennessee, USA. Blood was obtained by leukapheresis, after which PBMCs were separated by Ficoll-Histopaque density gradient centrifugation and cryopreserved in liquid nitrogen vapor phase. Analytical flow cytometry was used to check the purity and quantity of every magnetically sorted T cell population. Each sorted fraction had its genomic DNA isolated and then quantified by UV absorbance on a Nanodrop 2000c. This clone was counted a single time. This clone's antigen is unknown. Base qualities are missing; no much larger clone stands one base away. V is shortened by 6 bases, J by 0 bases, and the region joining them spans 15 bases. As encoded in the germline V gene, CDR1 is MDHEN while CDR2 is SYDVKM. There are 16 amino acids in the CDR3, from cysteine to phenylalanine inclusive. The entry retains the CDR3 DNA only, 48 bases that are in frame from base 1.

Using the deep immunoSEQ assay, TCR CDR3 regions were amplified from genomic DNA by multiplex PCR. Extracted genomic DNA from each cell subset was spread evenly across all wells of several immunoSEQ 96-well plates, with each plate serving as a replicate. For sorted subsets, approximately 190 ng of genomic DNA, equivalent to roughly 33,000 T cell genomes, went into each replicate PCR. The purified libraries were quantified using a Qubit 3.0 fluorometer, sized with a Bioanalyzer 2100, and then quantified again using the KAPA Library Quantification kit. Each immunoSEQ 96-well plate was sequenced on its own single-read 150-cycle Illumina NextSeq 550 flow cell. For the original study's pipeline: Because the immunoSEQ output held only junctional sequences and lacked quality scores, the filtering could not match the filtering applied to full-length reads. Sequences were annotated with PyIR, a Python wrapper for IgBLAST v1.9, and V/J genes and CDR3 were assigned using IMGT germline references. Any read was removed if the V/J assignment was weak (E-value above 1e-6), the CDR3 was missing, or the read contained stop codons, out-of-frame junctions, or ambiguous translated residues. V3J clonotypes were defined as sequences sharing an identical inferred V gene, J gene, and CDR3 amino acid sequence. To compute the percentage overlap between repertoires, the number of shared unique clonotypes was divided by the size of the smaller repertoire. Richness of each repertoire was evaluated using RTK rarefaction, the Chao1 estimator, and Recon v2.1 estimates of unobserved clonotypes. Generation probabilities for all TCRbeta clonotypes obtained by the gDNA method from a handful of donors were computed using OLGA. TCRdb took this table from immuneACCESS and kept in-frame rearrangements with V and J called. Such tables lack part of the clones; where checked against another copy, unresolved V genes explain under half of the gap, and the rest is unexplained. V, J and clone size were drawn from that table, and D and trimming were deduced from the DNA. The sample records approximately 1.9 million clones, around 95% of which are singletons. The ten largest clones represent about 1.7% of the sample.

The TCR was taken from a man between 18 and 35 years old in good health. Some clones in this sample may be carry-over from other donors' samples. The specimen was naive CD8+ T cells from PBMCs. Interpreted using the paper, the cell subset or site label stands for: CD45RA+CCR7+. The chain is made from TRBV28 and TRBJ1-5; D gene: possibly TRBD1, on 6 matching bases. The CDR3: CASSTWTAHSNQPQHF. The DNA is as follows: TGTGCCAGCAGCACTTGGACAGCTCATAGCAATCAGCCCCAGCATTTT.